These 13 T cell receptor beta chains came from one sample sequenced in a study of T-cell memory formation after mild COVID-19. TCRdb recomputed calls from the 5' RACE reads with MiXCR, one row per CDR3 protein. The data hold a few hundred thousand distinct CDR3 sequences, with roughly 15% observed a single time. Material: PBMCs or a T cell subset sorted from them (not recorded which). The receptors shown here come from a man younger than 35 who had mild COVID-19 (a few samples of this study predate the infection). Cell type and time point are not known.

The V gene is TRBV2, the J gene TRBJ2-3; TRBD2 matches at 11 bases. V lost 5 bases and J lost 5; bases outside the gene matches: 3. Germline CDR1 is SNHLY and CDR2 is FYNNEI. The CDR3 covers 14 residues. The CDR3 DNA is TGTGCCAGCAGTCCTACTAGCGGGGGAGATACGCAGTATTTT. Residues: CASSPTSGGDTQYF.

V gene TRBV21-1 combines with J gene TRBJ2-3; TRBD2 is the table's D call, not checked against the DNA. TRBV21-1 corresponds to a pseudogene. The CDR3 has 14 residues. CDR3 bases: TGTGCCAGCTTTGGGACTAGTGCCACAGATACGCAGTATTTT. Its protein is CASFGTSATDTQYF.

This clonotype was seen a few times. This sequence joins TRBV5-1 and TRBJ2-7; D tentatively fits TRBD1 or TRBD2 (6 bases each). Trimming stripped 1 base from V and 9 bases from J, with 20 bases between. Germline assignment: CDR1 SGHRS and CDR2 YFSETQ. This CDR3 is 15 amino acids long. The CDR3 sequence: CASSLFGGYNRGQYF. CDR3 nucleotides: TGCGCCAGCAGCTTGTTCGGGGGCTATAATAGGGGGCAGTACTTC.

J is TRBJ2-3 and V is TRBV20-1, with 9 nucleotides matching TRBD2. This CDR3 contains 15 residues. J lost 4 bases, V lost 0 bases, and 5 bases had no gene match. The germline CDR1 and CDR2 sequences are DFQATT and SNEGSKA (reference sequence). CDR3 amino acids: CSARDGSSGADTQYF. The CDR3 DNA reads TGCAGTGCTAGAGATGGGTCTAGCGGGGCAGATACGCAGTATTTT.

The chain carries TRBV6-2 or TRBV6-3 and TRBJ2-5; D unclear. Germline lookup yields CDR1 MNHEY and CDR2 SVGEGT. The CDR3 has 11 residues. Deletions cut 2 bases from V and 7 bases from J, with 5 bases between. CDR3 sequence: CASSYDGTQYF. The CDR3 DNA sequence: TGTGCCAGCAGTTACGATGGGACCCAGTACTTC.

This clonotype was counted many times. The chain links TRBV7-3 to TRBJ2-3; D is ambiguous. CDR1 is SGHTA and CDR2 is FQGTGA in the germline V gene. There are 12 residues in the CDR3. V lost 3 bases and J 4 bases, leaving 5 bases between the germline ends. This CDR3 is CASSLFADTQYF. The DNA for the CDR3 is TGTGCCAGCAGCTTGTTTGCAGATACGCAGTATTTT.

V is TRBV10-3 and J is TRBJ2-5; D not certain. The V end lost 3 bases, the J end lost 3 bases, and 2 bases lay between the germline ends. The CDR3 loop spans 11 amino acids. Germline loops: CDR1 ENHRY, CDR2 SYGVKD. CDR3: CAISDEETQYF. As DNA, the CDR3 is TGTGCCATCAGTGACGAAGAGACCCAGTACTTC.

The CDR3, as DNA: TGTGCCAGCAGCCGACAGGGTACGGTCGGCCAGCCCCAGCATTTT. It codes for CASSRQGTVGQPQHF. The gene calls are TRBV7-2 and TRBJ1-5, with 7 bases fitting TRBD1. V trimming: 5 bases; J trimming: 7 bases; junction bases outside the gene matches: 11. The CDR3 is made up of 15 amino acids. Germline V gives CDR1 SGHTA, CDR2 FQGNSA.

This chain connects TRBV4-1 to TRBJ2-5, with 8 bases lining up with TRBD1. The germline CDR1 and CDR2 sequences are MGHRA and YSYEKL. The V and J ends lost 6 bases and 5 bases, in that order; junction bases with no gene match: 14. The CDR3 runs to 16 residues. CDR3 nucleotide sequence: TGCGCCAGCAGTCAACCGCGGGCAGGGGGCTGGGAGACCCAGTACTTC. The encoded protein is CASSQPRAGGWETQYF.

The CDR3 nucleotides are TGCGCCAGCAGCATCAATGCGAACACTGAAGCTTTCTTT. Protein: CASSINANTEAFF. V and J are TRBV5-1 and TRBJ1-1; D is undetermined. The germline V and J ends were trimmed by 4 bases and 1 base, with 8 bases remaining between them. Germline V lookup: CDR1 SGHRS, CDR2 YFSETQ. CDR3 size: 13 residues.

In this sample, this clonotype turned up many times. The genes are TRBV4-3 and TRBJ2-5; a weak D match, TRBD1 (6 bases). Trimming stripped 0 bases from V and 5 bases from J, with 13 bases between. The CDR3 sequence is 15 residues long. Looked up from germline, CDR1 is LGHNA and CDR2 is YSLEER. The CDR3 nucleotides read TGCGCCAGCAGCCAAGACCTCAGGGGTAGGGAGACCCAGTACTTC. This gives the protein CASSQDLRGRETQYF.

This clonotype was found many times. The genes are TRBV20-1 and TRBJ2-3; D is possibly TRBD1 (6 bases). The CDR3 is made up of 18 amino acids. Germline lookup yields CDR1 DFQATT and CDR2 SNEGSKA (reference sequence). V lost 3 bases and J 0 bases, leaving 22 bases between the germline ends. CDR3 loop: CSASEGDARGTSTDTQYF. In DNA form, the CDR3 reads TGCAGTGCTAGCGAGGGTGACGCCAGGGGAACTAGCACAGATACGCAGTATTTT.

The V and J genes are TRBV6-2 or TRBV6-3 and TRBJ2-3; D is possibly TRBD1 (6 bases). Germline CDR1 MNHEY, CDR2 SVGEGT. The CDR3 totals 15 residues. Trimming took 5 bases from V and 9 from J, leaving 21 bases between them. As DNA, the CDR3 is TGTGCCAGCAGTCGTAGGGACACCCATTTCGGAACGCAGTATTTT. Protein sequence: CASSRRDTHFGTQYF.